Presented here are 14 T cell receptor beta chains from one specimen sequenced in a study of CD8 T cells in ankylosing spondylitis. These receptors have no identified antigens. TCRdb itself ran the 5' RACE reads through MiXCR, one entry per CDR3 protein. The profile shows about 220,000 distinct CDR3 sequences, around 7.9% of them singletons. Study outcomes and limitations: Ankylosing spondylitis blood appeared to carry a characteristic TCR beta motif of roughly eight highly homologous variants.

Sequences were obtained from blood, either unsorted or a sorted T cell fraction (not recorded which). These receptors were collected from a male donor with ankylosing spondylitis.

The chain joins TRBV11-2 to TRBJ2-1, with TRBD1 matching over 7 bases. Trimming took 0 bases from V and 6 from J; bases not matched to a gene: 5. The CDR3 is 15 residues long. CDR1 is SGHAT and CDR2 is FQNNGV in the germline V gene. The CDR3 sequence is CASSLDRDSANEQFF. The CDR3 DNA reads as TGTGCCAGCAGCTTAGACCGGGACAGTGCCAATGAGCAGTTCTTC.

J is TRBJ2-1 and V is TRBV6-2 or TRBV6-3; the match to TRBD2 covers 14 bases. From germline, CDR1 is MNHEY and CDR2 SVGEGT. The CDR3 has 16 amino acids. V was pared by 6 bases and J by 3 bases, with 4 bases of the junction left unmatched. The CDR3 here is CASRRLAGGDYNEQFF. CDR3 DNA: TGTGCCAGCAGACGACTAGCGGGAGGGGACTACAATGAGCAGTTCTTC.

This clonotype has ten or more counts. CDR3 nucleotide sequence: TGTGCCAGCAGCTTAGTAGGTGGGGACGAGCAGTACTTC. Translating it yields CASSLVGGDEQYF. This chain joins TRBV7-8 and TRBJ2-7; D call uncertain. Looked up from germline, CDR1 is SGHVS and CDR2 is FQNEAQ. The CDR3 consists of 13 residues. V gave up 1 base and J gave up 5 bases, with 9 bases separating them.

In this sample, this clonotype turned up a few times. The chain has TRBV7-8 and TRBJ1-1; D is ambiguous. CDR1 is SGHVS and CDR2 is FQNEAQ in the germline V gene. The CDR3 sequence is 12 residues long. With 3 bases removed from V and 5 bases from J, the gap between germline ends came to 7 bases. The DNA for the CDR3 is TGTGCCAGCAGCTTTGCAACGACTGAAGCTTTCTTT. It is translated as CASSFATTEAFF.

The J gene is TRBJ2-1, the V gene TRBV10-1; D is unresolved. With 3 bases removed from V and 1 base from J, the gap between germline ends came to 10 bases. The CDR3 runs 15 residues. CDR1 WNHNN and CDR2 SYGVQD come from the germline V gene (reference sequence). The CDR3: CASSDGSPSYNEQFF. The CDR3 region has the DNA TGCGCCAGCAGTGACGGATCGCCTTCCTACAATGAGCAGTTCTTC.

This clonotype was observed many times. The V and J genes are TRBV9 and TRBJ1-2, with 9 bases fitting TRBD1. The V gene's germline CDR1 is SGDLS and CDR2 YYNGEE. V shed 3 bases and J 6 bases; nucleotides not matched to a gene: 6. This CDR3 spans 14 amino acids. The CDR3 sequence is CASSAGTGKHGYTF. The CDR3 DNA follows: TGTGCCAGCAGCGCCGGGACAGGGAAGCATGGCTACACCTTC.

The sample holds many counts of this clonotype. The chain links TRBV5-1 to TRBJ2-1, with 10 bases aligning to TRBD1. This CDR3 comprises 15 residues. Germline loops: CDR1 SGHRS, CDR2 YFSETQ. J was trimmed by 9 bases and V by 3 bases; bases with no gene match: 9. The CDR3 protein is CASSSRTGGYGEQFF. CDR3 nucleotide sequence: TGCGCCAGCAGCTCCCGGACAGGGGGTTATGGTGAGCAGTTCTTC.

This clonotype was seen many times. This chain joins TRBV7-9 and TRBJ2-7; D remains unclear. The V gene's germline CDR1 is SEHNR and CDR2 FQNEAQ (reference sequence). V was clipped by 1 base and J by 2 bases, with 6 bases between them. The CDR3 covers 13 residues. In nucleotides, the CDR3 is TGTGCCAGCAGCTTAGTCGGTACCTACGAGCAGTACTTC. The encoded protein is CASSLVGTYEQYF. Supplemented by reference TRBV7-9 and TRBJ2-7, the full variable domain reads DTGVSQNPRHKITKRGQNVTFRCDPISEHNRLYWYRQTLGQGPEFLTYFQNEAQLEKSRLLSDRFSAERPKGSFSTLEIQRTEQGDSAMYLCASSLVGTYEQYFGPGTRLTVT.

The chain employs TRBV25-1 and TRBJ2-1, with D perhaps TRBD1 (5 bases). CDR3 length: 16 amino acids. Trimming left V 6 bases short and J 2 bases short, with 17 bases between. CDR1 is MGHDK and CDR2 is SYGVNS in the germline V gene. CDR3 in DNA: TGTGCCAGCAGCAGCCGGACACCCGACCCCTACAATGAGCAGTTCTTC. This translates into CASSSRTPDPYNEQFF.

This clonotype turned up a few times. The chain recombines TRBV3-1 with TRBJ1-6; maybe TRBD1 (6 bases). V gave up 4 bases and J gave up 4 bases, with 17 bases separating them. This CDR3 contains 17 residues. Germline assignment: CDR1 LGHDT and CDR2 YNNKEL (reference sequence). The CDR3 coding sequence is TGTGCCAGCAGCCCTAAGTGGGACATCCGATATAATTCACCCCTCCACTTT. This codes for CASSPKWDIRYNSPLHF. Looking up the rest from reference TRBV3-1 and TRBJ1-6 gives the full variable domain: DTAVSQTPKYLVTQMGNDKSIKCEQNLGHDTMYWYKQDSKKFLKIMFSYNNKELIINETVPNRFSPKSPDKAHLNLHINSLELGDSAVYFCASSPKWDIRYNSPLHFGNGTRLTVT.

This clonotype has only a few counts. The chain recombines TRBV21-1 with TRBJ2-2; TRBD2, the table's D call, lacks a check against the DNA. TRBV21-1 is a pseudogene segment. The CDR3 extends over 19 amino acids. Here the CDR3 reads CASSKSGGLAGGNTGELFF. The CDR3 nucleotides are TGTGCCAGCAGCAAATCGGGCGGACTAGCGGGAGGGAACACCGGGGAGCTGTTTTTT.

The V call is TRBV6-5, the J call TRBJ1-1; no clear D. The V end lost 6 bases, the J end lost 1 base, and 9 bases lay between the germline ends. This CDR3 has 13 amino acids. Germline V gene sequence: CDR1 MNHEY, CDR2 SVGAGI. This CDR3 is CASSLNENTEAFF. CDR3 sequence (DNA): TGTGCCAGCAGCCTTAACGAGAACACTGAAGCTTTCTTT.

Points on this clonotype: An end of the junction does not agree with germline; a read error may underlie this. The chain is built from TRBV7-7 and TRBJ2-7; TRBD1 matches 10 bases. Germline V gene sequence: CDR1 SSHAT, CDR2 FNYEAQ (reference sequence). The CDR3 has 15 amino acids. The CDR3 spells CASSLGTGVVYEQYF. The DNA of the CDR3 is TGTGCTAGCAGCTTGGGGACAGGGGTGGTGTACGAGCAGTACTTC.

The table lists this clonotype with a few counts. V gene TRBV12-2 combines with J gene TRBJ1-5; the table's D gene call, TRBD1, was not cross checked with the DNA. TRBV12-2 represents a pseudogene. The CDR3 consists of 18 residues. CDR3 amino acids: CASRLGPRTGGYYQPQHF. In nucleotides, the CDR3 is TGTGCAAGTCGCTTAGGCCCTCGGACAGGGGGCTATTATCAGCCCCAGCATTTT.